Following are 15 T cell receptor beta chains from one sample sequenced in a study of radiotherapy plus CTLA-4 blockade in lung cancer. Sequencing used immunoSEQ multiplex PCR; TCRdb keeps in-frame clones, though not all of them. Here the sample spans about 35,000 clones, approximately 85% being singletons. The specimen was peripheral blood, collected from a patient treated with radiotherapy plus ipilimumab. The receptors here all came from a human donor with non-small cell lung cancer who had stable disease on radiotherapy plus ipilimumab.

The rearrangement uses TRBV28 and TRBJ2-4; the D gene is possibly TRBD2 (6 bases). Looked up from germline, CDR1 is MDHEN and CDR2 is SYDVKM. V lost 7 bases to trimming and J lost 15 bases, with 31 bases between them. The CDR3 length is 16 residues. In DNA form, the CDR3 reads TGTGCCAGCATCATACAGAGTCGGGACTCGGTCGGTAGTGTGTACTTC. Translating gives CASIIQSRDSVGSVYF.

CDR3 sequence reads: CASSLGGTMRYF. CDR3 sequence (DNA): TGTGCCAGCAGCTTAGGCGGGACTATGCGGTACTTC. The chain employs TRBV7-2 and TRBJ2-7; 7 bases agree with TRBD2. CDR3 size: 12 residues. Germline CDR1 is SGHTA and CDR2 is FQGNSA. J gave up 12 bases and V 1 base, and 6 bases lay outside the gene matches.

The gene calls are TRBV2 and TRBJ2-1; possibly TRBD2 for D (5 bases). V lost 7 bases and J lost 4, with 20 bases in between. The CDR3 has 16 residues. CDR1 is SNHLY and CDR2 is FYNNEI in the germline V gene. The CDR3 DNA follows: TGTGCCAGCACCGAAGATAGTGGGAGTTGGTACAATGAGCAGTTCTTC. Translated, it gives CASTEDSGSWYNEQFF. Filled out from reference TRBV2 and TRBJ2-1, the complete variable domain reads EPEVTQTPSHQVTQMGQEVILRCVPISNHLYFYWYRQILGQKVEFLVSFYNNEISEKSEIFDDQFSVERPDGSNFTLKIRSTKLEDSAMYFCASTEDSGSWYNEQFFGPGTRLTVL.

The chain joins TRBV4-3 to TRBJ2-5, with 12 bases identical to TRBD2. CDR1 LGHNA and CDR2 YSLEER come from the germline V gene. The trim removed 4 bases at V and 3 bases at J, leaving 0 bases unmatched. The CDR3 is made up of 14 amino acids. Here the CDR3 DNA reads TGCGCCAGCAGCCGACTAGCGGGGGAAGAGACCCAGTACTTC. It codes for CASSRLAGEETQYF.

The V call is TRBV19, the J call TRBJ1-5; TRBD1 agrees at 7 bases. This CDR3 is 14 amino acids long. Germline V gene lookup returns CDR1 LNHDA and CDR2 SQIVND (reference sequence). V dropped 6 bases and J dropped 3; count of bases not matched to a gene: 5. The CDR3 region has the DNA TGTGCCAGTAGGACGGGACAGTTCAATCAGCCCCAGCATTTT. Amino acids: CASRTGQFNQPQHF.

The V call is TRBV2, the J call TRBJ2-5; D call uncertain. V lost 3 bases, J lost 2 bases, and 10 bases lay in between. This CDR3 spans 14 amino acids. Germline loops: CDR1 SNHLY, CDR2 FYNNEI. CDR3 in amino acids: CASSDSQIQETQYF. CDR3 sequence (DNA): TGTGCCAGCAGTGATTCGCAGATACAAGAGACCCAGTACTTC.

This clone was observed a handful of times. The chain couples TRBV5-1 to TRBJ2-3; 7 bases line up with TRBD2. Germline CDR1 is SGHRS and CDR2 is YFSETQ. V shed 0 bases, J shed 4 bases, and the junction held 8 bases outside the gene matches. This CDR3 has 16 residues. Here the CDR3 reads CASSLAGGREADTQYF. The CDR3 DNA reads TGCGCCAGCAGCTTGGCCGGCGGGAGAGAGGCAGATACGCAGTATTTT.

The rearrangement uses TRBV7-9 and TRBJ2-1, with TRBD2 identical over 13 bases. The length of the CDR3 is 15 residues. The germline gives CDR1 SEHNR, CDR2 FQNEAQ (reference sequence). With V trimmed by 3 bases and J by 6 bases, 2 bases remained unmatched. The CDR3 protein is CASSLGLAGTNEQFF. CDR3 in DNA: TGTGCCAGCAGCTTGGGACTAGCGGGGACCAATGAGCAGTTCTTC.

Details on this clone: One end of the junction fails to match germline, which may point to a read error. This sample also contains other DNA sequences that code for the same CDR3. The chain combines TRBV9 with TRBJ1-3; D gene ambiguous. CDR3 length: 12 residues. CDR1 is SGDLS and CDR2 is YYNGEE in the germline V gene. CDR3 in DNA: TGTGCTAGCAGCGTGACGGGGAACACCATATATTTT. Translation gives CASSVTGNTIYF.

This clone has just one count. V is TRBV19 and J is TRBJ1-2, with D perhaps TRBD1 (5 bases). Trimming removed 4 bases at V and 9 bases at J, with 18 bases between. Germline assignment: CDR1 LNHDA and CDR2 SQIVND (reference sequence). The CDR3 sequence is 14 residues long. Here the CDR3 DNA reads TGTGCCAGTAGTAGACAGTCCTACTTAGAACGCTACACCTTC. This translates into CASSRQSYLERYTF.

The CDR3 bases are TGTGCCAGCAGCTTAGTCAGGGGCCCTGAAGCTTTCTTT. Encoded protein: CASSLVRGPEAFF. The rearrangement uses TRBV7-2 and TRBJ1-1; D may be TRBD1 (6 bases). Trimming cost V 1 base and J 6 bases, with 9 bases left between them. Germline CDR1 and CDR2: SGHTA and FQGNSA. The CDR3 is 13 residues long.

J is TRBJ2-5 and V is TRBV6-4; D may be TRBD2 (6 bases). The J call is in doubt because the DNA end fits TRBJ2-7 better. The CDR3 is 18 residues long. Germline-derived CDR1 and CDR2 are MRHNA and SNTAGT. The CDR3 reads CASSRPGAGQGSSYEQYF. CDR3 DNA: TGTGCCAGCAGCAGACCGGGAGCAGGGCAGGGATCGAGCTACGAGCAGTACTTC.

V usage is TRBV13 and J usage is TRBJ2-1; 10 nucleotides align to TRBD2. The CDR3 is 16 residues long. Germline CDR1 reads PRHDT; CDR2 reads FYEKMQ (reference sequence). The J segment lost 5 bases and the V segment lost 0 bases, leaving 4 bases of the junction unmatched. For the CDR3, the DNA is TGTGCCAGCAGCTTAGGACTAGCGGGGATCGACAATGAGCAGTTCTTC. Protein: CASSLGLAGIDNEQFF.

About this clone itself: The sample contains more than one DNA sequence encoding this CDR3. The chain uses TRBV20-1 and TRBJ2-5; no reliable D call. The J call is uncertain, as TRBJ2-7 better fits the DNA end. The CDR3 is made up of 11 amino acids. In germline, CDR1 is DFQATT, CDR2 SNEGSKA (reference sequence). Here the CDR3 reads CSARTTYEQYF. The CDR3 DNA follows: TGCAGTGCTAGAACTACCTACGAGCAGTACTTC.

The V and J genes are TRBV19 and TRBJ2-1; 8 bases agree with TRBD2. The CDR3 is 15 amino acids. V trimming: 5 bases; J trimming: 6 bases; junction bases outside the gene matches: 9. Looked up from germline, CDR1 is LNHDA and CDR2 is SQIVND (reference sequence). The CDR3 spells CASSPWTSSINEQFF. DNA of the CDR3: TGTGCCAGTAGTCCTTGGACTAGCTCGATCAATGAGCAGTTCTTC.